The rows below give T cell receptor beta chains drawn from one sample of a study of response to subunit inactivated influenza vaccine. TCRdb passed the RT-PCR reads through MiXCR, listing each CDR3 protein once. The sample has about 700,000 distinct CDR3 sequences, more than 11% seen once. Sequencing used PBMCs from blood, obtained 14 to 15 days before vaccination. All receptors derive from a man aged 50 to 59 who received an inactivated influenza vaccine. CDR3s include the opening cysteine and the closing phenylalanine or tryptophan. The D gene is left open where the match is weak. Clone size appears in some rows only: once, few, many, or a class for an expanded clone.

size,D,V,J,DNA,CDR3
few,NA,TRBV28,TRBJ2-7,TGTGCCAGCAGTAATCCCCCGCTGAAGAACTCCGAGCAGTACTTC,CASSNPPLKNSEQYF
few,TRBD2,TRBV14,TRBJ2-1,TGTGCCAGCAGCCAAATTCATGGACTAGCAACCTACAATGAGCAGTTCTTC,CASSQIHGLATYNEQFF
few,NA,TRBV29-1,TRBJ2-7,TGCAGCGTTGACGTCGTAGAGGACTCAAGCCCCTACGAGCAGTACTTC,CSVDVVEDSSPYEQYF
few,NA,TRBV15,TRBJ1-1,TGTGCCACCAGCACTAGACTGAGCACTGAAGCTTTCTTT,CATSTRLSTEAFF
few,NA,TRBV15,TRBJ2-5,TGTGCCACCAGCAGTTCGGGCGGGTGGGAGACCCAGTACTTC,CATSSSGGWETQYF
few,TRBD2,TRBV14,TRBJ2-1,TGTGCCAGCAGCCAAGGCTCGGGAGGGCCATTATCCTACAATGAGCAGTTCTTC,CASSQGSGGPLSYNEQFF
few,NA,TRBV6-1,TRBJ1-2,TGTGCCAGCAGCCCTGGACAAAGTCTTCGGGGCTACACCTTC,CASSPGQSLRGYTF
NA,NA,TRBV4-1,TRBJ2-5,TGCGCCAGCAGCCAAGCACCCGCGGAGACCCAGTACTTC,CASSQAPAETQYF
NA,TRBD1,TRBV3-1,TRBJ1-6,TGTGCCAGCAGCGACAGGGTTAATTCACCCCTCCACTTT,CASSDRVNSPLHF
NA,NA,TRBV9,TRBJ2-7,TGTGCCAGCAGCCCCCCGGACAGAACCTGCGAGCAGTACTTC,CASSPPDRTCEQYF
NA,TRBD1,TRBV6-2/TRBV6-3,TRBJ1-5,TGTGCCAGCCTCAGGGGGGGCAGCAATCAGCCCCAGCATTTT,CASLRGGSNQPQHF
many,TRBD2,TRBV11-2,TRBJ2-3,TGTGCCAGCAGCGTAGGGTCCCTCCTAGCGGGGGGGCCTCTCCCAGATACGCAGTATTTT,CASSVGSLLAGGPLPDTQYF
few,NA,TRBV5-6,TRBJ1-1,TGTGCCAGCAGGAATCGGGACTCCTTCACTGAAGCTTTCTTT,CASRNRDSFTEAFF
NA,NA,TRBV6-5,TRBJ1-1,TGTGCCAGCAGTTCCGGACAGCCCGGTAGCACTGAAGCTTTCTTT,CASSSGQPGSTEAFF
few,NA,TRBV10-3,TRBJ2-7,TGTGCCATCAGTGAGTCGAATGTCGCTTCCTACGAGCAGTACTTC,CAISESNVASYEQYF
many,NA,TRBV11-2,TRBJ2-2,TGTGCCAGCAGCTTAGTGGCAGGGTCCCCCGGGGAGCTGTTTTTT,CASSLVAGSPGELFF
few,NA,TRBV7-7,TRBJ2-2,TGTGCCAGCAGTTTGGGACGGAGCTTGAACACCGGGGAGCTGTTTTTT,CASSLGRSLNTGELFF
few,TRBD1,TRBV4-1,TRBJ2-5,TGCGCCAGCAGCCAAGATGACAGGGTCCGGGAGACCCAGTACTTC,CASSQDDRVRETQYF
NA,NA,TRBV24-1,TRBJ2-1,TGTGCCACCAGCCAATACTCCTACAATGAGCAGTTCTTC,CATSQYSYNEQFF
NA,TRBD1,TRBV20-1,TRBJ1-6,TGCAGTGCTAGGCCGGGACAGATGGCTAATTCACCCCTCCACTTT,CSARPGQMANSPLHF
NA,NA,TRBV4-1,TRBJ2-1,TGCGCCAGCAGCCAAGGTGATCTTTCGTACAATGAGCAGTTCTTC,CASSQGDLSYNEQFF
NA,TRBD2,TRBV4-3,TRBJ2-2,TGCGCCAGCAGCCTGCCACCTTCTAGCGGTAACACCGGGGAGCTGTTTTTT,CASSLPPSSGNTGELFF
few,NA,TRBV7-9,TRBJ2-1,TGTGCCAGCAGCTGGCCCAGGAGCCCGTATGAGCAGTTCTTC,CASSWPRSPYEQFF
NA,NA,TRBV29-1,TRBJ2-1,TGCAGCGTGCGGCGGGCCATCCCCAATGAGCAGTTCTTC,CSVRRAIPNEQFF
few,NA,TRBV5-1,TRBJ1-3,TGCGCCAGCAGCTTGGGAAACCAACGAAACACCATATATTTT,CASSLGNQRNTIYF
many,TRBD2,TRBV9,TRBJ2-1,TGTGCCAGCAGCGGCCGGACTAGCGGGACCGGTGAGCAGTTCTTC,CASSGRTSGTGEQFF
few,TRBD1,TRBV5-1,TRBJ2-7,TGCGCCAGCAGCTTGAACGCTGGGACAGGGTATTCCGAGCAGTACTTC,CASSLNAGTGYSEQYF
few,NA,TRBV4-3,TRBJ1-6,TGCGCCAGCAGCCAAGAACCGAGGGGCAGCAATTCACCCCTCTACTTT,CASSQEPRGSNSPLYF
NA,TRBD2,TRBV6-4,TRBJ2-2,TGTGCCAGCAGTGTGGGCGGGAGGACAAACACCGGGGAGCTGTTTTTT,CASSVGGRTNTGELFF
NA,TRBD1,TRBV12-3/TRBV12-4,TRBJ1-6,TGTGTCAGCAGTTACTCCAACAGGGGATCTTCACCCCTCCACTTT,CVSSYSNRGSSPLHF
many,NA,TRBV11-2,TRBJ1-2,TGTGCCAGCAGCTTAGGAGTCAGAGACTATGGCTACACCTTC,CASSLGVRDYGYTF
NA,TRBD2,TRBV6-5,TRBJ2-7,TGTGCCAGCAGTTACGGCCCCGGGACTAGCTACGAGCAGTACTTC,CASSYGPGTSYEQYF
few,NA,TRBV5-1,TRBJ2-1,TGCGCCAGCAGCTTTGGCGGGACCACCTACAATGAGCAGTTCTTC,CASSFGGTTYNEQFF
few,TRBD2,TRBV20-1,TRBJ2-3,TGCAGTGCTAGAACTGCGGGGGATCGCACAGATACGCAGTATTTT,CSARTAGDRTDTQYF
NA,NA,TRBV7-9,TRBJ2-1,TGTGCCAGCAGCTCCCTCAGGGGCGGCTACAATGAGCAGTTCTTC,CASSSLRGGYNEQFF
few,NA,TRBV5-1,TRBJ1-6,TGCGCCAGCAGCTTGGCCGGGGGTTATAATTCACCCCTCCACTTT,CASSLAGGYNSPLHF
NA,NA,TRBV28,TRBJ2-7,TGTGCCAGCAGCGCCCCGACACAGGCCGTCGACGAGCAGTACTTC,CASSAPTQAVDEQYF
few,TRBD2,TRBV12-3/TRBV12-4,TRBJ2-7,TGTGCCAGCAGCCCCCTAGGCGGGCTAGCGGCCTACGAGCAGTACTTC,CASSPLGGLAAYEQYF
NA,TRBD1,TRBV5-1,TRBJ2-7,TGCGCCAGCAGCTGGCTAACCGGGACAGGGGGCTACGAGCAGTACTTC,CASSWLTGTGGYEQYF
few,NA,TRBV4-3,TRBJ2-7,TGCGCCAGCAGCCAAGAGGCGATCCTCGGCTACGAGCAGTACTTC,CASSQEAILGYEQYF
NA,TRBD2,TRBV11-2,TRBJ2-1,TGTGCCAGCAGCTTATATCGGACTAGCGGGAGTCGCGGTGAGCAGTTCTTC,CASSLYRTSGSRGEQFF
NA,NA,TRBV12-3/TRBV12-4,TRBJ2-2,TGTGCCAGCAGTCATACGGACACCGGGGAGCTGTTTTTT,CASSHTDTGELFF
NA,NA,TRBV6-6,TRBJ2-7,TGTGCCAGCAGTTACGCAGATCCCTACGAGCAGTACTTC,CASSYADPYEQYF
NA,NA,TRBV4-3,TRBJ2-1,TGCGCCAGCAGCCAAGGGCTAAATGAGCAGTTCTTC,CASSQGLNEQFF
many,TRBD1,TRBV28,TRBJ1-1,TGTGCCAGCAGTCATGGGACAGCCGTGAACACTGAAGCTTTCTTT,CASSHGTAVNTEAFF
many,NA,TRBV28,TRBJ2-3,TGTGCCAGCAGCCTTATCTTCGGAGATACGCAGTATTTT,CASSLIFGDTQYF
few,NA,TRBV4-1,TRBJ2-7,TGCGCCAGCAGCCAAGCGGGGTACTACGAGCAGTACTTC,CASSQAGYYEQYF
many,NA,TRBV25-1,TRBJ2-7,TGTGCCAGCAGTCGAGACAGTAACTACGAGCAGTACTTC,CASSRDSNYEQYF
few,NA,TRBV5-1,TRBJ2-2,TGCGCCAGCAGCTTGGAGGCTCTGTCCACCGGGGAGCTGTTTTTT,CASSLEALSTGELFF
few,TRBD1,TRBV28,TRBJ2-5,TGTGCCAGCAGGGCTGACAGGGGCGAAGAGACCCAGTACTTC,CASRADRGEETQYF
few,TRBD2,TRBV29-1,TRBJ2-7,TGCAGCGTTGGAGGCGGGAGGGCTTACGGCGAGCAGTACTTC,CSVGGGRAYGEQYF
many,NA,TRBV28,TRBJ2-6,TGTGCCAGCAGTTTGGGGGGTCCCCCGGGCTCTGGGGCCAACGTCCTGACTTTC,CASSLGGPPGSGANVLTF
NA,TRBD2,TRBV12-3/TRBV12-4,TRBJ2-5,TGTGCCAGCAGCTACCCGGGAGGAGAGACCCAGTACTTC,CASSYPGGETQYF
NA,TRBD2,TRBV2,TRBJ2-1,TGTGCCAGCAGTGATGTAGCGGGGGGCCGAGGGGATGAGCAGTTCTTC,CASSDVAGGRGDEQFF
NA,NA,TRBV11-2,TRBJ2-3,TGTGCCAGCAGCTTAACGCCACTCGGGAGCACAGATACGCAGTATTTT,CASSLTPLGSTDTQYF
many,TRBD2,TRBV5-1,TRBJ2-2,TGCGCCAGCAGAGGTAGCGGGAGGACTCAGACGAACACCGGGGAGCTGTTTTTT,CASRGSGRTQTNTGELFF
few,NA,TRBV7-2,TRBJ2-7,TGTGCCAGCAGTTTAGGCTTAGGGGCCCAGAGAGTGCAGTACTTC,CASSLGLGAQRVQYF